The 21 T cell receptor beta chains in this list originate from one sample, sequenced in a study of blood T cell repertoires in COVID-19. The repertoire was sequenced with immunoSEQ multiplex PCR; TCRdb's copy has only in-frame clones and lacks some. The sample yields tens of thousands of clones, roughly 84% seen once. Sequencing used peripheral blood. These receptors were obtained from a man aged 50-60 years with active COVID-19.

The chain carries TRBV4-2 and TRBJ2-1, with 8 positions matching TRBD1. With 3 bases clipped from V and 6 bases from J, the junction kept 7 bases outside the gene matches. The germline gives CDR1 LGHNA, CDR2 YNFKEQ. This CDR3 has 15 amino acids. The DNA for the CDR3 is TGTGCCAGCAGCCAGGGAATCGACAGGGGCAATGAGCAGTTCTTC. Protein sequence: CASSQGIDRGNEQFF.

This chain connects TRBV15 to TRBJ2-1; 11 bases align to TRBD2. CDR3 length: 19 amino acids. V lost 0 bases to trimming and J lost 8 bases; unmatched junction nucleotides: 15. From germline, CDR1 is LNHNV and CDR2 YYDKDF (reference sequence). The CDR3 loop reads CATSRDLPTSGRYLYEQFF. The CDR3 DNA reads as TGTGCCACCAGCAGAGATCTCCCTACTAGCGGGAGATACCTTTATGAGCAGTTCTTC.

The chain combines TRBV11-3 with TRBJ2-1, with 8 bases identical to TRBD2. Germline-derived CDR1 and CDR2 are SGHNT and YENEEA. The length of the CDR3 is 15 residues. With 5 bases clipped from V and 13 bases from J, the junction kept 16 bases outside the gene matches. CDR3 in DNA: TGTGCCAGCAGCCCCCCCGGGACTAGAGCTTTAAGACAGTTCTTC. Its translation: CASSPPGTRALRQFF.

The CDR3 coding sequence is TGTGCCAGCAGCTTAGGGGCTGGGACAGGGGGCTACAATGAGCAGTTCTTC. It codes for CASSLGAGTGGYNEQFF. The rearrangement links TRBV7-9 to TRBJ2-1, with TRBD1 matching over 11 bases. Germline assignment: CDR1 SEHNR and CDR2 FQNEAQ (reference sequence). V dropped 1 base and J dropped 3; count of bases not matched to a gene: 5. The CDR3 contains 17 residues. Looking up the rest from reference TRBV7-9 and TRBJ2-1 gives the full variable domain: DTGVSQNPRHKITKRGQNVTFRCDPISEHNRLYWYRQTLGQGPEFLTYFQNEAQLEKSRLLSDRFSAERPKGSFSTLEIQRTEQGDSAMYLCASSLGAGTGGYNEQFFGPGTRLTVL.

The chain employs TRBV19 and TRBJ1-1; possible D gene TRBD1, 5 bases. This CDR3 is built from 16 residues. V gave up 10 bases and J gave up 1 base, with 22 bases separating them. Germline V lookup: CDR1 LNHDA, CDR2 SQIVND (reference sequence). The CDR3 bases are TGTGCCACAGACGGAGGGCAGGGAAGAACGAACACTGAAGCTTTCTTT. This sequence encodes CATDGGQGRTNTEAFF.

This CDR3 reads CASRSGLSEKLFF. CDR3 nucleotide sequence: TGTGCCAGCAGGTCGGGGTTGAGTGAAAAACTGTTTTTT. This chain links TRBV7-8 with TRBJ1-4; D unresolved. V lost 6 bases to trimming and J lost 7 bases, with 12 bases between them. The V gene's germline CDR1 is SGHVS and CDR2 FQNEAQ. The CDR3 is 13 residues long.

The genes are TRBV4-2 and TRBJ1-4; maybe TRBD1 (5 bases). This CDR3 comprises 16 residues. Germline CDR1 is LGHNA and CDR2 is YNFKEQ. Between the trimmed V and J ends, which lost 1 base and 0 bases, there was a span of 9 bases. The CDR3 DNA is TGTGCCAGCAGCCAAGTTCTGACAGCAACTAATGAAAAACTGTTTTTT. Translated, it gives CASSQVLTATNEKLFF.

The chain is built from TRBV7-2 and TRBJ2-2, with D possibly TRBD2 on 7 matching bases. V was cut by 2 bases and J by 0 bases, with 13 bases left in between. Looked up from germline, CDR1 is SGHTA and CDR2 is FQGNSA. The CDR3 is made up of 17 amino acids. The CDR3 nucleotides are TGTGCCAGCAGCTTAACCCGGGGGGCGTCGAACACCGGGGAGCTGTTTTTT. As protein: CASSLTRGASNTGELFF.

The chain joins TRBV9 to TRBJ1-1; 10 bases line up with TRBD1. From germline, CDR1 is SGDLS and CDR2 YYNGEE. The CDR3 totals 17 residues. V dropped 3 bases and J dropped 0; count of bases not matched to a gene: 8. The CDR3 DNA sequence: TGTGCCAGCAGCGGACAGGGGGCAAGTAATTTGAACACTGAAGCTTTCTTT. It translates to CASSGQGASNLNTEAFF.

This chain uses TRBV9 with TRBJ2-1; no firm D call. The CDR3 is made up of 15 amino acids. V dropped 2 bases and J dropped 0 bases, with 9 bases sitting between them. In germline, CDR1 is SGDLS, CDR2 YYNGEE. DNA for the CDR3: TGTGCCAGCAGCGTCCTAGATAGCTCCTACAATGAGCAGTTCTTC. As protein: CASSVLDSSYNEQFF.

The V and J genes are TRBV19 and TRBJ1-2; D gene uncertain. Per the germline V gene, CDR1 is LNHDA and CDR2 is SQIVND (reference sequence). The CDR3 has 14 amino acids. V gave up 5 bases and J gave up 3 bases, with 13 bases separating them. As DNA, the CDR3 is TGTGCCAGTAGTTCGGGTAGGACTGACTATGGCTACACCTTC. Translating it yields CASSSGRTDYGYTF.

The genes are TRBV5-4 and TRBJ2-5, with 8 positions matching TRBD2. There are 13 residues in the CDR3. V was pared by 7 bases and J by 4 bases, with 6 bases of the junction left unmatched. Germline-derived CDR1 and CDR2 are SGHNT and YYREEE (reference sequence). The CDR3 bases are TGTGCCAGCCAAGCGGGGGCCACAGAGACCCAGTACTTC. Residues: CASQAGATETQYF.

The gene calls are TRBV15 and TRBJ1-1, with D maybe TRBD1 (6 bases). The CDR3 sequence is 14 residues long. Germline V CDR1 and CDR2: LNHNV, YYDKDF (reference sequence). V was pared by 3 bases and J by 4 bases, with 12 bases between. CDR3 residues: CATSRAGVSTEAFF. In DNA form, the CDR3 reads TGTGCCACCAGCAGGGCAGGGGTTAGCACTGAAGCTTTCTTT.

V usage is TRBV5-1 and J usage is TRBJ1-6, with 7 positions matching TRBD1. The length of the CDR3 is 17 residues. In germline, CDR1 is SGHRS, CDR2 YFSETQ. The J segment lost 7 bases and the V segment lost 4 bases, leaving 14 bases of the junction unmatched. CDR3 nucleotides: TGCGCCAGCAGCCCGATTCCCGGGACAGTGTTAAATTCACCCCTCCACTTT. This codes for CASSPIPGTVLNSPLHF.

The genes are TRBV29-1 and TRBJ2-2, with a possible D match to TRBD1 (6 bases). Germline V gene lookup returns CDR1 SQVTM and CDR2 ANQGSEA. The length of the CDR3 is 14 residues. The V end was cut by 2 bases, the J end by 6 bases, with 13 bases between. CDR3 loop: CSVEMGATAGELFF. DNA for the CDR3: TGCAGCGTTGAAATGGGGGCGACCGCCGGGGAGCTGTTTTTT.

J is TRBJ2-1 and V is TRBV6-5, with 8 bases that match TRBD2. Per the germline V gene, CDR1 is MNHEY and CDR2 is SVGAGI. The CDR3 is made up of 13 amino acids. Trimming took 2 bases from V and 11 from J; bases not matched to a gene: 5. The CDR3 coding sequence is TGTGCCAGCAGTTACCCCGGACTAGCCAAGCAGTTCTTC. This codes for CASSYPGLAKQFF.

The rearrangement joins TRBV29-1 to TRBJ1-2; D is unresolved. V lost 4 bases and J lost 6, with 12 bases in between. This CDR3 comprises 12 residues. Germline values: CDR1 SQVTM, CDR2 ANQGSEA. CDR3 region: CSVGEGGDGYTF. CDR3 sequence (DNA): TGCAGCGTTGGCGAGGGTGGGGATGGCTACACCTTC.

V gene TRBV2 combines with J gene TRBJ1-2; no clear D gene. Germline CDR1 is SNHLY and CDR2 is FYNNEI. With 5 bases removed from V and 8 bases from J, the gap between germline ends came to 12 bases. CDR3 length: 12 residues. The CDR3 here is CASSPLRRGYTF. The CDR3 DNA follows: TGTGCCAGCAGTCCGCTCCGGAGGGGCTACACCTTC.

This chain connects TRBV30 to TRBJ2-1; D possibly corresponds to TRBD2 (5 bases). The CDR3 loop spans 13 amino acids. V lost 4 bases and J lost 2, with 9 bases in between. Germline-derived CDR1 and CDR2 are GTSNPN and SVGIG (reference sequence). The CDR3 sequence is CAWNRGTYNEQFF. Written as DNA, the CDR3 is TGTGCCTGGAACCGGGGAACCTACAATGAGCAGTTCTTC.

The chain combines TRBV6-5 with TRBJ2-7; maybe TRBD1 (5 bases). In germline, CDR1 is MNHEY, CDR2 SVGAGI. V lost 7 bases to trimming and J lost 4 bases, with 20 bases between them. This CDR3 is 15 amino acids long. CDR3 region: CASKTGALEVYEQYF. In DNA form, the CDR3 reads TGTGCCAGCAAAACAGGCGCCCTAGAGGTATACGAGCAGTACTTC.

This chain uses TRBV25-1 with TRBJ1-4; no reliable D call. V was trimmed by 10 bases and J by 1 base, leaving 10 bases between them. CDR3 length equals 13 residues. Germline CDR1 and CDR2: MGHDK and SYGVNS. CDR3 DNA sequence: TGTGCCACCAACTCACGAACTAATGAAAAACTGTTTTTT. Protein sequence: CATNSRTNEKLFF.